This T cell receptor (beta chain) is from a study of OX40 agonist ivuxolimab in advanced cancers. The overall study: Two patients with cutaneous melanoma and one with hepatocellular carcinoma, three in total, showed partial responses.

Sequenced by immunoSEQ multiplex PCR; TCRdb stores in-frame clones only, minus some. Of about 48,000 clones in the sample, 75% to 90% were seen once. As regards this clone: It is unclear where the CDR3 begins or ends on the DNA, so no DNA is shown, and the CDR3 is as TCRdb lists it.

The CDR3 spans 15 residues, counting both ends. This sequence joins TRBV12-2 and TRBJ2-7; the table's D call, TRBD1, was not checked against the DNA. TRBV12-2 is listed as a pseudogene. The sample was CD4+ or CD8+ T cells sorted from blood, taken in a trial of the OX40 agonist ivuxolimab. This clonotype was sampled from an adult with an advanced solid tumor such as melanoma, head and neck, liver or kidney cancer. The chain's CDR3 is CASRLAVGQGNEQYF.